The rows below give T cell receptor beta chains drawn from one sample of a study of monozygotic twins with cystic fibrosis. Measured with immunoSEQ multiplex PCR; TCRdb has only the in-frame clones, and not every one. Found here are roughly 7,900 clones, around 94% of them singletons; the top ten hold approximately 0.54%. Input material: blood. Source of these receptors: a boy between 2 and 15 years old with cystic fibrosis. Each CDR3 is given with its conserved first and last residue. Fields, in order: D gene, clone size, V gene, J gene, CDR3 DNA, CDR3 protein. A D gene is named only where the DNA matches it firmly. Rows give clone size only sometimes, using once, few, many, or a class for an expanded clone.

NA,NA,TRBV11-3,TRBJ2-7,TGTGCCAGCAGCTTAGACAGGGCCTACGAGCAGTACTTC,CASSLDRAYEQYF
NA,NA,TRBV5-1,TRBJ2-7,TGCGCCAGCAGCGTGGGGGTTGACGAGCAGTACTTC,CASSVGVDEQYF
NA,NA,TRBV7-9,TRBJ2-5,TGTGCCAGCAGCTTGGCCCAAGAGACCCAGTACTTC,CASSLAQETQYF
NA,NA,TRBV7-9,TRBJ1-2,TGTGCCAGCAGCTTGGTGGAGGCCAACTATGGCTACACCTTC,CASSLVEANYGYTF
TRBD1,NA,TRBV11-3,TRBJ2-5,TGTGCCAGCAGCTTTACCCAGGGGGCTCCAGAGACCCAGTACTTC,CASSFTQGAPETQYF
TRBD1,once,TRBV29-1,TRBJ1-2,TGCAGCGGTGGGACAGAAATCTATGGCTACACCTTC,CSGGTEIYGYTF
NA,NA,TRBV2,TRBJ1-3,TGTGCCAGCAGAACGGACCGATCCTCTGGAAACACCATATATTTT,CASRTDRSSGNTIYF
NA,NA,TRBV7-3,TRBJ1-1,TGTGCCAGCAGCTCCCTAGGCGGACCGAACACTGAAGCTTTCTTT,CASSSLGGPNTEAFF
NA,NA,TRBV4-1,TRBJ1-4,TGCGCCAGCAGCCAAGATTCGGGAACAACTAATGAAAAACTGTTTTTT,CASSQDSGTTNEKLFF
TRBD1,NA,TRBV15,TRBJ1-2,TGTGCCACCAGCAGCAAGGGGGCTGATAACTATGGCTACACCTTC,CATSSKGADNYGYTF
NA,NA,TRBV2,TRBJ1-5,TGTGCCAGCAGTGAAGGGTGGGTGGGGGATCATAGCAATCAGCCCCAGCATTTT,CASSEGWVGDHSNQPQHF
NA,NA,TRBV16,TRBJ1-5,TGTGCCAGCAGCCATCCGGACAGTATAACTCAGCCCCAGCATTTT,CASSHPDSITQPQHF
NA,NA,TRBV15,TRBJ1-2,TGTGCCACCAGCAGAGGAACAACAGACTCGTATGGCTACACCTTC,CATSRGTTDSYGYTF
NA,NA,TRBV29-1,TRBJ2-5,TGCAGCGCCCAGGTCGACGAGACCCAGTACTTC,CSAQVDETQYF
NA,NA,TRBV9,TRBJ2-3,TGTGCCAGCAGCGTAGGGCCTACCGGGGCAGATACGCAGTATTTT,CASSVGPTGADTQYF
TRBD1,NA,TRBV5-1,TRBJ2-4,TGCGCCAGCAGCGGGACAGGGCGAAACATTCAGTACTTC,CASSGTGRNIQYF
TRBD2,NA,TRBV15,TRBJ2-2,TGTGCCACCAGCAGAGAGGCGGGGGGGCCGTCCGGGGAGCTGTTTTTT,CATSREAGGPSGELFF
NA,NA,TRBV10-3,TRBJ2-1,TGTGCCATCAGCCCCGCGAGGGAGCAGTTCTTC,CAISPAREQFF
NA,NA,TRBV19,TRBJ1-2,TGTGCCAGTAGTATAGATCCGGGGACCTATGGCTACACCTTC,CASSIDPGTYGYTF
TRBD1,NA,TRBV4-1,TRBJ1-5,TGCGCCAGCAGCCAAGATCCCCGGGACAGGGATCAGCCCCAGCATTTT,CASSQDPRDRDQPQHF
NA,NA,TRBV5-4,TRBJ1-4,TGTGCCAGCAGCACCCGGGAAGCAACTAATGAAAAACTGTTTTTT,CASSTREATNEKLFF
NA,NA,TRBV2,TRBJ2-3,TGTGCCAGCAGTGAGATTAAGGGCACAGATACGCAGTATTTT,CASSEIKGTDTQYF
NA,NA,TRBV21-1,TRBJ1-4,TGTGCCAGCAGCATGGCGCCAGGGGGCGAAACTAATGAAAAACTGTTTTTT,CASSMAPGGETNEKLFF
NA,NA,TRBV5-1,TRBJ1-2,TGCGCCAGCAGCGGGAGGGGCGTGGATGGCTACACCTTC,CASSGRGVDGYTF
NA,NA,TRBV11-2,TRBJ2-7,TGTGCCAGCAGCTTAGGACTAGCCTACGAGCAGTACTTC,CASSLGLAYEQYF
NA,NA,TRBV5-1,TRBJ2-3,TGCGCCAGCAGCTTGGTAGCAGATTTTCTCACAGATACGCAGTATTTT,CASSLVADFLTDTQYF
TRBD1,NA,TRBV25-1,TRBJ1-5,TGTGCCAGCAGTGAATCTAAGCCGGGACAGGTCAATCAGCCCCAGCATTTT,CASSESKPGQVNQPQHF
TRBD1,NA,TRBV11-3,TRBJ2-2,TGTGCCAGCAGCTCGACAGGGGGTGACACCGGGGAGCTGTTTTTT,CASSSTGGDTGELFF
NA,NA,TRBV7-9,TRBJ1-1,TGTGCCGACAGTATAACGGACACTGAAGCTTTCTTT,CADSITDTEAFF
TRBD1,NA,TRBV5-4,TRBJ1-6,TGTGCCAGCAGCTCTGACAGGGAAAATTCACCCCTCCACTTT,CASSSDRENSPLHF
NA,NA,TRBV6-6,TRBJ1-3,TGTGCCAGCACTGCTGACGGGTCTGGAAACACCATATATTTT,CASTADGSGNTIYF
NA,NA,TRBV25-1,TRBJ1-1,TGTGCCAGCAGTAGTGGAGCCATGAACACTGAAGCTTTCTTT,CASSSGAMNTEAFF
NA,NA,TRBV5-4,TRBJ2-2,TGTGCCAGCAGCTTGGCGCCAGGGGTGGACACCGGGGAGCTGTTTTTT,CASSLAPGVDTGELFF
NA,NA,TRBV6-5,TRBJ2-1,TGTGCCAGCAGACTCGACTCGAGCGTCTACAATGAGCAGTTCTTC,CASRLDSSVYNEQFF
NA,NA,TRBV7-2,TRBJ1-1,TGTGCCAGCAGCTTACAGGGATTCGACACTGAAGCTTTCTTT,CASSLQGFDTEAFF
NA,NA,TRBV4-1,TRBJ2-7,TGCGCCAGCAGCCAAGAAAGGGTGCCCACCTACGAGCAGTACTTC,CASSQERVPTYEQYF
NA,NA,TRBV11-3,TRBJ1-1,TGTGCCAGCAGCCTAACCGATCCTGATCTTGAAGCTTTCTTT,CASSLTDPDLEAFF
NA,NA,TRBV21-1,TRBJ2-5,TGTGCCAGCAGTCGGGACAGAGAAGAGACCCAGTACTTC,CASSRDREETQYF
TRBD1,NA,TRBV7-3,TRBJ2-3,TGTGCCAGCAGCTCCGTCCACACTACAGGGGCAGATACGCAGTATTTT,CASSSVHTTGADTQYF
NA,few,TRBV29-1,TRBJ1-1,TGCAGCGTTGGACCCCTGGGCACTGAAGCTTTCTTT,CSVGPLGTEAFF
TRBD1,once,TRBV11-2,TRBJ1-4,TGTGCCAGCAGCCAGCTCTCGGGACAGATATCTGAAAAACTGTTTTTT,CASSQLSGQISEKLFF
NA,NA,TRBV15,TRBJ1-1,TGTGCCACCAGCAGAGGCAGGGTGTGGACTGAAGCTTTCTTT,CATSRGRVWTEAFF
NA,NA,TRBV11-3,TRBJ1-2,TGTGCCAGCAGCTTAGGCGTGGACACGGGGGTCTTC,CASSLGVDTGVF
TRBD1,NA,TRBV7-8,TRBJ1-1,TGTGCCAGCAGCTTAGTGGTGACAGGGGACCACACTGAAGCTTTCTTT,CASSLVVTGDHTEAFF
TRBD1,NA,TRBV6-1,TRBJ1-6,TGTGCCAGCACCACCGGGACAGCCTATAATTCACCCCTCCACTTT,CASTTGTAYNSPLHF
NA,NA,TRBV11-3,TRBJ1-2,TGTGCCAGCAGCTTGGGGGGAGCCTATGGCTACACCTTC,CASSLGGAYGYTF
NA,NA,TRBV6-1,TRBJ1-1,TGTGCCAGCAGTGAACACAGGGTATCATCCACTGAAGCTTTCTTT,CASSEHRVSSTEAFF
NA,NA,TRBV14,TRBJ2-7,TGTGCCAGCAGCCAAGAGCTGGGGATCTACGAGCAGTACTTC,CASSQELGIYEQYF
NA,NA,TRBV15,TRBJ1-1,TGTGCCACCAGCAGAGGAGGGACTGAAGCTTTCTTT,CATSRGGTEAFF
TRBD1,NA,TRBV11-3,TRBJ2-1,TGTGCCAGCAGCTTAAAAGACAGGGAGCTTTACTACAATGAGCAGTTCTTC,CASSLKDRELYYNEQFF
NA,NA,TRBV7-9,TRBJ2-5,TGTGCCAGCAGCTTCGGAGGGATAGAGACCCAGTACTTC,CASSFGGIETQYF
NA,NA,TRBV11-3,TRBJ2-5,TGTGCCAGCAGCCGTATCCCCTGGGAGACCCAGTACTTC,CASSRIPWETQYF